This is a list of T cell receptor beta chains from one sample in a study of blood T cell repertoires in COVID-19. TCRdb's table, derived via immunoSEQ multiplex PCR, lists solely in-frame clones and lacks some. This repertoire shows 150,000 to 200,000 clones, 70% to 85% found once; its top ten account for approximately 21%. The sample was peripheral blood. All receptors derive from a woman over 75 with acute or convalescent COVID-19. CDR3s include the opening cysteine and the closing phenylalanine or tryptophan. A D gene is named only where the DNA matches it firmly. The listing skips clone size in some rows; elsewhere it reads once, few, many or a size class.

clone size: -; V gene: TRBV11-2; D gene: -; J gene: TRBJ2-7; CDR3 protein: CASSLDRAYEQYF; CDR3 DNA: TGTGCCAGCAGCTTAGACAGGGCCTACGAGCAGTACTTC
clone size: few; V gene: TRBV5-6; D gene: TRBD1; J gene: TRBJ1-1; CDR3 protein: CASSGGQGDAFF; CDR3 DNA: TGTGCCAGTTCCGGCGGACAGGGGGATGCTTTCTTT
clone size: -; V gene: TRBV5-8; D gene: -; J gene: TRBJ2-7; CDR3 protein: CASGRTGPLYEQYF; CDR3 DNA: TGTGCCAGCGGTAGAACAGGACCCCTATACGAGCAGTACTTC
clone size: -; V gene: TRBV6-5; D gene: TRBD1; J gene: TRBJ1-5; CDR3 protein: CASSSDGGGSNQPQHF; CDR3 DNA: TGTGCCAGCAGTTCGGATGGAGGGGGCTCCAATCAGCCCCAGCATTTT
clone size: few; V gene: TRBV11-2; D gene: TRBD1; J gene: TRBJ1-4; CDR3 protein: CASSPRTGNEKLFF; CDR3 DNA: TGTGCCAGCAGCCCTAGGACAGGGAATGAAAAACTGTTTTTT
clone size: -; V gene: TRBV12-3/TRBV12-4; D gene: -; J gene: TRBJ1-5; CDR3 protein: CASSLQGGQPQHF; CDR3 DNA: TGTGCCAGCAGTTTACAGGGCGGTCAGCCCCAGCATTTT
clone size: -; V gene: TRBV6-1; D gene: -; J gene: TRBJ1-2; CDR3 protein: CASSEGTAYYGYTF; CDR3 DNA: TGTGCCAGCAGTGAAGGGACAGCCTACTATGGCTACACCTTC
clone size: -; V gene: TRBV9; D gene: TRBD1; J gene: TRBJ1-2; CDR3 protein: CASSVDTGGPNYGYTF; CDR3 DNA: TGTGCCAGCAGCGTAGATACAGGGGGTCCTAACTATGGCTACACCTTC
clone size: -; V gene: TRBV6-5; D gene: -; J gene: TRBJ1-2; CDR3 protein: CASSYSMRQTGYTF; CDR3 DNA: TGTGCCAGCAGTTACAGTATGAGACAGACCGGCTACACCTTC
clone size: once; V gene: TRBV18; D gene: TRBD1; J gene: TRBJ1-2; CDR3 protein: CASSPSTGNYGYTF; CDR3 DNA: TGTGCCAGCTCACCGTCGACAGGGAACTATGGCTACACCTTC
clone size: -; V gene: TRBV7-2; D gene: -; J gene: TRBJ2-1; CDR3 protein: CASSLASYNNEQFF; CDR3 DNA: TGTGCCAGCAGCTTAGCTAGCTACAACAATGAGCAGTTCTTC
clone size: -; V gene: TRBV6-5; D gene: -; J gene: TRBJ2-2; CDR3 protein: CASTLDLDTGELFF; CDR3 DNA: TGTGCCAGCACACTAGACCTCGACACCGGGGAGCTGTTTTTT
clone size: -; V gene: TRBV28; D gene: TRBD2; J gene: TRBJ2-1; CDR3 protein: CASRTSGRNNEQFF; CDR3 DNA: TGTGCCAGCAGGACTAGCGGGAGGAACAATGAGCAGTTCTTC
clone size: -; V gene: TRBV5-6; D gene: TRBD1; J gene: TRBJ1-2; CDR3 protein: CASSPDRGRGYTF; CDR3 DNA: TGTGCCAGCAGCCCAGACAGGGGGAGAGGCTACACCTTC
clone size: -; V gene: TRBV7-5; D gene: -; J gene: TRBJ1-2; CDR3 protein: CVRSLTLGAGVGNYGYTF; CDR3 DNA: TGTGTCAGAAGCTTAACCCTGGGGGCCGGGGTGGGAAACTATGGCTACACCTTC
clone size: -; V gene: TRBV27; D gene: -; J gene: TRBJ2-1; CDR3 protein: CASSLRGLGLAGAEDEQFF; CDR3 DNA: TGTGCCAGCAGTTTAAGGGGGCTAGGGCTAGCGGGCGCCGAGGATGAGCAGTTCTTC
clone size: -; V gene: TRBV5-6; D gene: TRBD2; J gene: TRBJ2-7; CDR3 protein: CASSSGLAAYEQYF; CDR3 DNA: TGTGCCAGCAGCTCGGGACTAGCGGCCTACGAGCAGTACTTC
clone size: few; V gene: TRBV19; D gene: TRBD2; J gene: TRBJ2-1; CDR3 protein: CASSIEGGRAFNEQFF; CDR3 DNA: TGTGCCAGTAGTATAGAGGGCGGGAGGGCGTTCAATGAGCAGTTCTTC
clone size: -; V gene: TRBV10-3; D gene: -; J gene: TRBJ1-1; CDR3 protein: CAISEEAGEAFF; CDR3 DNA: TGTGCCATCAGTGAGGAAGCGGGTGAAGCTTTCTTT
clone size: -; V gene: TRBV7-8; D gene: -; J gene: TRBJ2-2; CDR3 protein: CASSPKAQSTGELFF; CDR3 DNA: TGTGCCAGCAGCCCGAAGGCACAGAGCACCGGGGAGCTGTTTTTT
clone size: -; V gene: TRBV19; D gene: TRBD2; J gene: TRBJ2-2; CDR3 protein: CASRRAGGNTGELFF; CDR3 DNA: TGTGCCAGTAGAAGAGCGGGGGGAAACACCGGGGAGCTGTTTTTT
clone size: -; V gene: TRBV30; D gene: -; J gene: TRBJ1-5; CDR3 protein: CAWSTGDNQPQHF; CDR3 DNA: TGTGCCTGGAGTACCGGGGACAATCAGCCCCAGCATTTT
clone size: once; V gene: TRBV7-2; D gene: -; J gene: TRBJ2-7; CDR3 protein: CASSFIRSSYEQYF; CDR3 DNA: TGTGCCAGCAGCTTTATCAGAAGCTCCTACGAGCAGTACTTC
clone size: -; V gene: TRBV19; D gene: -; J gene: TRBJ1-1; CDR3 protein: CASSITVNTEAFF; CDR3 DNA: TGTGCCAGTAGTATAACAGTGAACACTGAAGCTTTCTTT
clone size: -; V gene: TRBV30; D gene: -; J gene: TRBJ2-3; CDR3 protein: CAWSVSGSRDTQYF; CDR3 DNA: TGTGCCTGGAGTGTATCCGGGAGTCGAGATACGCAGTATTTT
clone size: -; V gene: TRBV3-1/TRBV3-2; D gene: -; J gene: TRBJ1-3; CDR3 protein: CASSPWRKITGNTIYF; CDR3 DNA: TGTGCCAGCAGCCCTTGGAGGAAAATCACTGGAAACACCATATATTTT
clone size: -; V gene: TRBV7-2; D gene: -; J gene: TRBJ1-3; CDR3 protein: CASSLNLLVSGNTIYF; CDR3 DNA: TGTGCCAGCAGCTTAAACTTATTGGTCTCTGGAAACACCATATATTTT
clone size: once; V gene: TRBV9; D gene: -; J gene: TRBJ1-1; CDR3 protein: CASSEEDNLNTEAFF; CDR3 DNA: TGTGCCAGCAGCGAAGAGGACAACCTGAACACTGAAGCTTTCTTT
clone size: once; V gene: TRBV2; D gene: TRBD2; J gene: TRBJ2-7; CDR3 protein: CASSTPLAGVTYEQYF; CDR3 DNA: TGTGCCAGCAGTACCCCTTTAGCGGGAGTAACCTACGAGCAGTACTTC
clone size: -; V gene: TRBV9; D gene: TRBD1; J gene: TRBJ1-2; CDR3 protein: CASSGRTGGNFGYTF; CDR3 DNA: TGTGCCAGCAGCGGCCGGACAGGGGGTAATTTTGGCTACACCTTC
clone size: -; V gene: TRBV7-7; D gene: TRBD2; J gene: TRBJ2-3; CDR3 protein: CASSPRGERTDTQYF; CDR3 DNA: TGTGCCAGCAGCCCCCGGGGGGAACGCACAGATACGCAGTATTTT
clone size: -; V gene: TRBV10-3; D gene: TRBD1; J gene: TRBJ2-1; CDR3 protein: CAISGGQGVSNEQFF; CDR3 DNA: TGTGCCATCAGTGGAGGGCAGGGGGTCTCCAATGAGCAGTTCTTC
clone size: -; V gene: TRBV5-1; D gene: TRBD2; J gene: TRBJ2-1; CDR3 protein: CASSLGLAEFNEQFF; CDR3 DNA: TGCGCCAGCAGCTTGGGACTAGCAGAGTTCAATGAGCAGTTCTTC
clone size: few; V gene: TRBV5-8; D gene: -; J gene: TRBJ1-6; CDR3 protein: CASSWGGLTNSPLHF; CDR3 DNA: TGTGCCAGCAGCTGGGGCGGCCTTACTAATTCACCCCTCCACTTT
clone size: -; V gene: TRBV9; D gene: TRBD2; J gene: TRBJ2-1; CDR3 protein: CASSPTSGRAYNEQFF; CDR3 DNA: TGTGCCAGCAGCCCCACTAGCGGGAGGGCCTACAATGAGCAGTTCTTC
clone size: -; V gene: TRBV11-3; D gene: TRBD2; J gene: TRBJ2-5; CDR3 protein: CASSPGTSGMQETQYF; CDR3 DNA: TGTGCCAGCAGCCCGGGGACTAGCGGGATGCAAGAGACCCAGTACTTC
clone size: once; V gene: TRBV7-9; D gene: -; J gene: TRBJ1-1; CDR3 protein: CASSTDGGGTEAFF; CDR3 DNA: TGTGCCAGCAGCACCGACGGCGGGGGCACTGAAGCTTTCTTT
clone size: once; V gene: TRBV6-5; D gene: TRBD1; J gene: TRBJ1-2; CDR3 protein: CASSRGQRYGYTF; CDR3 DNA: TGTGCCAGCAGCCGGGGACAGAGATATGGCTACACCTTC
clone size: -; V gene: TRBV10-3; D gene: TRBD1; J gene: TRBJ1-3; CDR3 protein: CAISESRQGVAIYF; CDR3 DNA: TGTGCCATCAGTGAGTCGCGACAGGGGGTTGCCATATATTTT
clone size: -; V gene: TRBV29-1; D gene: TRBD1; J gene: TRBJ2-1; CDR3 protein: CSVQGTGWPNEQFF; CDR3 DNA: TGCAGCGTCCAAGGGACAGGGTGGCCCAATGAGCAGTTCTTC
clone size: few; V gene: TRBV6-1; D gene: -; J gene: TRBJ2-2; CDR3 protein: CASSDLRAAMNTGELFF; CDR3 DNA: TGTGCCAGCAGTGACCTTCGAGCGGCCATGAACACCGGGGAGCTGTTTTTT
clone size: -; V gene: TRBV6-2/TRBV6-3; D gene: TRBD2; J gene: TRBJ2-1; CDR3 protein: CASSLYGGQIPTSGRAPFYNEQFF; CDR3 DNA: TGTGCCAGCAGCCTATATGGGGGACAGATCCCGACTAGCGGGAGGGCCCCCTTCTACAATGAGCAGTTCTTC
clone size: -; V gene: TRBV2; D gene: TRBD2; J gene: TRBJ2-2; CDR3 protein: CASSEEAGGTGELFF; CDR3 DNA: TGTGCCAGCAGTGAAGAAGCGGGAGGGACCGGGGAGCTGTTTTTT
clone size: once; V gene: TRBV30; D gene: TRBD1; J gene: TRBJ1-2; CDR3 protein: CASRDRHYGYTF; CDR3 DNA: TGTGCCTCCCGGGACAGACACTATGGCTACACCTTC
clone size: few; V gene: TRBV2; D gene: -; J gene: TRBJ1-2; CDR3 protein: CASSPFAQGTSYGYTF; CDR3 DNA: TGTGCCAGCAGCCCTTTTGCACAGGGTACTAGCTATGGCTACACCTTC
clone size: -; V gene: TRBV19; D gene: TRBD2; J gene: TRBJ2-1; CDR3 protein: CASRASGRSDEQFF; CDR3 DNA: TGTGCCAGTAGGGCTAGCGGGAGGTCGGATGAGCAGTTCTTC
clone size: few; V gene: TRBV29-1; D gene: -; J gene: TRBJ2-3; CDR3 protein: CSVRGGDTQYF; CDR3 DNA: TGCAGCGTTAGGGGGGGGGATACGCAGTATTTT